This T cell receptor beta chain was sequenced in a study of T cells in Graves' hyperthyroidism and ophthalmopathy. For the study at large: Peripheral blood was taken when the disease was first diagnosed, before any treatment began.

In germline, CDR1 is SGHAT, CDR2 FQNNGV. Unmatched junction bases numbered 6, after V lost 6 bases and J lost 5 bases. The CDR3 sequence is 14 residues long. An absence of ophthalmopathy progression within 18 months meant stable Graves' hyperthyroidism. This clonotype was found a few times. From RNA transcripts, TCR beta CDR3 regions were amplified. HTBI primers were used for first-round RT-PCR of the TCR CDR3. TCRdb re-analysed the multiplex PCR reads in MiXCR, keeping a single row per CDR3 protein. The sample gives over 650,000 distinct CDR3 sequences, about a sixth of which show up once; 8.4% is in the top ten.

The origin of this receptor is a man younger than 35 with Graves' hyperthyroidism. The sample consisted of blood. The genes are TRBV11-2 and TRBJ2-1; 8 bases align to TRBD2. The CDR3 nucleotides are TGTGCCAGCAGAAAGCGGGAGTGGGACAATGAGCAGTTCTTC. This encodes CASRKREWDNEQFF.